Following are 21 T cell receptor beta chains from one sample sequenced in a study of T cells expressing NK-cell markers. Reprocessing the 5' RACE reads, TCRdb reports a single entry for every CDR3 protein and omits DNA. This table lists hundreds of thousands of distinct CDR3 sequences. Material for sequencing was blood T cells: a sorted CD56 or NKG2C T cell subset, CD4+ or CD8+ T cells, or bulk PBMC T cells (not recorded which). Every receptor here comes from a woman between 18 and 75 years old in good health.

CDR3 region: CSARVAGGLDEQFF. The chain combines TRBV20-1 with TRBJ2-1; lacking DNA, the TRBD2 call made by TCRdb goes unchecked. Germline CDR1 and CDR2: DFQATT and SNEGSKA (reference sequence). The CDR3 is 14 residues long.

The chain joins TRBV12-3 or TRBV12-4 to TRBJ1-5; TCRdb reports TRBD1, a call that lacks DNA to check it against. The CDR3 consists of 15 residues. The CDR3 is CASSFFRDTDQPQHF.

The chain recombines TRBV5-1 with TRBJ1-1. This CDR3 region has 16 residues. In germline, CDR1 is SGHRS, CDR2 YFSETQ. CDR3 amino acids: CASSLAPGARTTEAFF.

The chain combines TRBV6-2 or TRBV6-3 with TRBJ2-1; lacking DNA, the TRBD2 call made by TCRdb goes unchecked. The CDR3 consists of 13 residues. Germline loops: CDR1 MNHEY, CDR2 SVGEGT. This chain's CDR3 is CASISQLFDEQFF.

V gene TRBV20-1 combines with J gene TRBJ2-5; the TCRdb D gene call, TRBD2, has no DNA to confirm it. CDR1 and CDR2 from the germline V gene are DFQATT and SNEGSKA (reference sequence). The CDR3 loop spans 14 amino acids. CDR3 amino acids: CSARTSGRAATQYF.

The J gene is TRBJ1-2, the V gene TRBV6-6. Germline CDR1 reads MNHNY; CDR2 reads SVGAGI (reference sequence). The CDR3 contains 13 residues. The CDR3 region is CASSQRGGYGYTF.

The CDR3 spells CAIKTRGNEQFF. The V and J genes are TRBV10-3 and TRBJ2-1; TCRdb indicates TRBD1, and absent DNA this call remains unverified. This CDR3 comprises 12 residues. Per germline, CDR1 ENHRY and CDR2 SYGVKD.

This chain joins TRBV5-5 and TRBJ2-5; the TCRdb call, TRBD1, lacks DNA for checking. CDR1 and CDR2 (germline): SGHKS, YYEKEE (reference sequence). This CDR3 comprises 14 residues. The CDR3 here is CASSSLRGGETQYF.

The chain recombines TRBV11-2 with TRBJ2-2; TCRdb outputs TRBD1, but without DNA this stays unchecked. Germline values: CDR1 SGHAT, CDR2 FQNNGV. This CDR3 has 11 amino acids. The CDR3 loop reads CAAGGTGELFF.

This chain links TRBV10-3 with TRBJ2-1; TCRdb picks TRBD2, but there is no DNA to check that call. CDR3 length equals 15 residues. Looked up from germline, CDR1 is ENHRY and CDR2 is SYGVKD. CDR3 residues: CAISESRAGGDEQFF.

This sequence joins TRBV5-1 and TRBJ2-6; the TRBD1 assignment by TCRdb is unverifiable without DNA. The CDR3 is 17 residues long. Looked up from germline, CDR1 is SGHRS and CDR2 is YFSETQ. The CDR3 region is CASSLQGRLSGANVLTF. Looking up the rest from reference TRBV5-1 and TRBJ2-6 gives the full variable domain: KAGVTQTPRYLIKTRGQQVTLSCSPISGHRSVSWYQQTPGQGLQFLFEYFSETQRNKGNFPGRFSGRQFSNSRSEMNVSTLELGDSALYLCASSLQGRLSGANVLTFGAGSRLTVL.

J is TRBJ2-7 and V is TRBV15; TCRdb returns TRBD1, unconfirmable since there is no DNA. Germline lookup yields CDR1 LNHNV and CDR2 YYDKDF (reference sequence). The CDR3 is 16 amino acids. CDR3 amino acids: CATSRVAGVTGYEQYF. Variable domain in full (rest from reference TRBV15 and TRBJ2-7): DAMVIQNPRYQVTQFGKPVTLSCSQTLNHNVMYWYQQKSSQAPKLLFHYYDKDFNNEADTPDNFQSRRPNTSFCFLDIRSPGLGDTAMYLCATSRVAGVTGYEQYFGPGTRLTVT.

This sequence joins TRBV6-2 or TRBV6-3 and TRBJ1-5. The CDR3 consists of 14 residues. Germline values: CDR1 MNHEY, CDR2 SVGEGT. The CDR3 is CASSYGGVVQPQHF.

CDR3 protein: CASSPPAGTYEQYF. This chain connects TRBV18 to TRBJ2-7. The CDR3 has 14 amino acids. Germline V gene data show CDR1 as KGHSH and CDR2 as LQKENI.

The CDR3: CASSLAWGSPLYNEQFF. The chain carries TRBV7-2 and TRBJ2-1; TCRdb calls TRBD1, which cannot be checked without DNA. CDR1 SGHTA and CDR2 FQGNSA come from the germline V gene. The CDR3 consists of 17 residues.

This chain links TRBV19 with TRBJ2-1. The V gene's germline CDR1 is LNHDA and CDR2 SQIVND (reference sequence). The CDR3 runs to 14 residues. CDR3 residues: CASSSGSSYNEQFF.

The gene calls are TRBV12-2 and TRBJ2-1; without DNA, the TCRdb call of TRBD2 cannot be checked. TRBV12-2 constitutes a pseudogene. CDR3 size: 15 residues. The CDR3: CASRSRGAIYNEQFF.

CDR3 protein: CASSQTDEGPQHF. V is TRBV7-2 and J is TRBJ1-5; with no DNA, the TCRdb D assignment of TRBD1 cannot be verified. This CDR3 is built from 13 residues. Germline V gives CDR1 SGHTA, CDR2 FQGNSA.

This chain uses TRBV6-2 or TRBV6-3 with TRBJ2-3; the D gene TCRdb calls, TRBD2, cannot be checked with no DNA. CDR1 and CDR2 (germline): MNHEY, SVGEGT. The CDR3 is 17 amino acids. The CDR3 loop is CASSYGLAGALTDTQYF.

The chain employs TRBV5-1 and TRBJ2-2. The CDR3 covers 13 residues. The germline gives CDR1 SGHRS, CDR2 YFSETQ. Here the CDR3 reads CASSRVGNGELFF.

The chain joins TRBV18 to TRBJ2-4; the TCRdb D gene call, TRBD1, has no DNA to confirm it. Germline V gene sequence: CDR1 KGHSH, CDR2 LQKENI. The CDR3 covers 16 residues. This CDR3 is CASSPMDRLAKNIQYF.